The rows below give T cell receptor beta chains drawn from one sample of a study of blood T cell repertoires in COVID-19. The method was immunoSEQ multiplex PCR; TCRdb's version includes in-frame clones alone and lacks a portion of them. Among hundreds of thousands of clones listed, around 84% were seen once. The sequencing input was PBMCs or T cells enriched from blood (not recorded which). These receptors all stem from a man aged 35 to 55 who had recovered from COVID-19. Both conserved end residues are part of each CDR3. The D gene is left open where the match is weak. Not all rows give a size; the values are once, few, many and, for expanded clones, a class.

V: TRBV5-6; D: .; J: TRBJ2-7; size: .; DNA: TGTGCCAGCAGTCAGACTAGGAACGAGCAGTACTTC; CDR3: CASSQTRNEQYF
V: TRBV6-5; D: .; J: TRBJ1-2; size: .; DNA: TGTGCCAGCAGTTACTCCTCGAACTATGGCTACACCTTC; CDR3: CASSYSSNYGYTF
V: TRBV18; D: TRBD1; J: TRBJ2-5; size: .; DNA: TGTGCCAGCTCACAGATAACCGGGACAGTCAAAGAGACCCAGTACTTC; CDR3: CASSQITGTVKETQYF
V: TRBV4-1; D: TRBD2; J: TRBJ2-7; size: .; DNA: TGCGCCAGCAGCCAGCAGGGACTAGCGGGATCCTACGAGCAGTACTTC; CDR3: CASSQQGLAGSYEQYF
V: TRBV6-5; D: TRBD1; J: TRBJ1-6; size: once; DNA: TGTGCCAGCAGGGCGGGGACAGGCAAAAATTCACCCCTCCACTTT; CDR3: CASRAGTGKNSPLHF
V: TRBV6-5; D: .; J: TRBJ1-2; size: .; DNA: TGTGCCAGCAGTTACTTCAAATCAGGGTATCAGGATGGCTACACCTTC; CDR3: CASSYFKSGYQDGYTF
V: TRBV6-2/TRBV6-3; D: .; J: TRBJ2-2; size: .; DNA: TGTGCCAGCAGTTACTCGGTGCGGCGCATCGGGGAGCTGTTTTTT; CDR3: CASSYSVRRIGELFF
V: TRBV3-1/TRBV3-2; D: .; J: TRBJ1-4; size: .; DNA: TGTGCCAGCAGCCACCTAGAGGGAGAAAAACTGTTTTTT; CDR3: CASSHLEGEKLFF
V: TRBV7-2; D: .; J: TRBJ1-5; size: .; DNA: TGTGCCAGCAGCTTAGAATCACGGAGTCATCAGCCCCAGCATTTT; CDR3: CASSLESRSHQPQHF
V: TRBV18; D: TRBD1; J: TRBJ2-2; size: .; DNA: TGTGCCAGCTCAAATCGACAGGGGAGTACCGGGGAGCTGTTTTTT; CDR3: CASSNRQGSTGELFF
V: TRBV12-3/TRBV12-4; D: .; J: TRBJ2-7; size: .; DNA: TGTGCCAGCAGTGTTCTCGAGGGTAACGAGCAGTACTTC; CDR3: CASSVLEGNEQYF
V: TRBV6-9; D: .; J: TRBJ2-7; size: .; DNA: TGTGCCAGCAGTTACAGCGAGAACTCCTACGAGCAGTACTTC; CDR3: CASSYSENSYEQYF
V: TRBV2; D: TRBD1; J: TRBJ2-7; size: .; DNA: TGTGCCAGCAGCGAACCGGACAGGGTAAACGAGCAGTACTTC; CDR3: CASSEPDRVNEQYF
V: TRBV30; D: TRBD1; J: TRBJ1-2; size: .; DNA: TGTGCCTCACAGGGGGCAGGGGGCTACACCTTC; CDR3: CASQGAGGYTF
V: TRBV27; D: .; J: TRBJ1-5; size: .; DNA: TGTGCCAGCAGTTTAGGTACAGGCCTCCAGCCCCAGCATTTT; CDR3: CASSLGTGLQPQHF
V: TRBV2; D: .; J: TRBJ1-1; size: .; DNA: TGTGCCAGCAGTGAAGCTCGGGTGGGCACTGAAGCTTTCTTT; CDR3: CASSEARVGTEAFF
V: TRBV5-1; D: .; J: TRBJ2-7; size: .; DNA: TGCGCCAGCAGCTTTGAAGGGGGTCCCTACGAGCAGTACTTC; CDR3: CASSFEGGPYEQYF
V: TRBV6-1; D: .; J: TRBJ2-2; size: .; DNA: TGTGCCAGCAGTGAAGCGTACCCCCGCAGCACCGGGGAGCTGTTTTTT; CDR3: CASSEAYPRSTGELFF
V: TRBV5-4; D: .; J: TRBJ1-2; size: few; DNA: TGTGCCAGCAGCTTGGCCGGTGGCTATGGCTACACCTTC; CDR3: CASSLAGGYGYTF
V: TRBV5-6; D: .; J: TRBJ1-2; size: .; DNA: TGTGCCAGCAGCTTGGTTTCGCAGGGCTCAAACCCCACCTTC; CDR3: CASSLVSQGSNPTF
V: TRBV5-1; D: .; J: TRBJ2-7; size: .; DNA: TGCGCCAGCAGCCCCACCGGCTCGGGCTCCTACGAGCAGTACTTC; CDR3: CASSPTGSGSYEQYF
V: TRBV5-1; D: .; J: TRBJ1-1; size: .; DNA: TGCGCCAGCAGCTTACGGGAAAACACTGAAGCTTTCTTT; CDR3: CASSLRENTEAFF
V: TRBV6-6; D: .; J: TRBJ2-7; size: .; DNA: TGTGCCAGCAGCCCTACGGCGACAGGCGTCTCCTACGAGCAGTACTTC; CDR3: CASSPTATGVSYEQYF
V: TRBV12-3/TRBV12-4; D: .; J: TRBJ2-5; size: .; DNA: TGTGCCAGCAGTGCGAGCGTAAAGACCCAGTACTTC; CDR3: CASSASVKTQYF
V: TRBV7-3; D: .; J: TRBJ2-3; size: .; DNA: TGTGCCAGCAGCTTAGGGCCAGGGAGCACAGATACGCAGTATTTT; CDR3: CASSLGPGSTDTQYF
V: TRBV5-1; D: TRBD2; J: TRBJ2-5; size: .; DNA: TGCGCCAGCAGCCGGATGACTAGCGGGATGGGAGAGACCCAGTACTTC; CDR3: CASSRMTSGMGETQYF
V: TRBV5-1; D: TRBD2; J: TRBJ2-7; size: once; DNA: TGCGCCAGCAGCTCAAAAACCGGGACTAGCGGTTACAGCTCCTACGAGCAGTACTTC; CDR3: CASSSKTGTSGYSSYEQYF
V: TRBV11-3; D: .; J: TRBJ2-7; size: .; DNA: TGTGCCAGCAGCTTCGGCAGGGACGAGCAGTACTTC; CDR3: CASSFGRDEQYF
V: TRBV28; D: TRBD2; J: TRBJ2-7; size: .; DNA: TGTGCCAGCAGGCGGGAGGGTTCCTACGAGCAGTACTTC; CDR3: CASRREGSYEQYF
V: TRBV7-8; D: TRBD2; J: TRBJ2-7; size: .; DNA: TGTGCCAGCAGCTTAGCCTATACTTACATAGCGGGGTTATACGAGCAGTACTTC; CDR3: CASSLAYTYIAGLYEQYF
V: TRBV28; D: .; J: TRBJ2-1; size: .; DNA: TGTGCCAGCAGTTCCCCCCGGGGATCCACGGGCACCTACAATGAGCAGTTCTTC; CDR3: CASSSPRGSTGTYNEQFF
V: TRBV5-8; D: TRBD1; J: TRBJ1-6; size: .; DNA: TGTGCCAGCAGCTTCCGACAGGGAAATTCACCCCTCCACTTT; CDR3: CASSFRQGNSPLHF
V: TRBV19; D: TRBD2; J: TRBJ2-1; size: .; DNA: TGTGCCACCATGGGGACTAGCGGGAGGCGGTTCTTC; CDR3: CATMGTSGRRFF
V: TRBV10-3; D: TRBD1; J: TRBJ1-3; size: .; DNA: TGTGCCATCAAGCCGGACAGGCTCTCTGGAAACACCATATATTTT; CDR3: CAIKPDRLSGNTIYF
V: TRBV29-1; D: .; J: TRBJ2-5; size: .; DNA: TGCAGCGTCCTGAGGGAGACCCAGTACTTC; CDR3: CSVLRETQYF
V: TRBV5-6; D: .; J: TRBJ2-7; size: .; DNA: TGTGCCAGCAGTACCCGCAATTTAGCCACCTACGAGCAGTACTTC; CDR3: CASSTRNLATYEQYF